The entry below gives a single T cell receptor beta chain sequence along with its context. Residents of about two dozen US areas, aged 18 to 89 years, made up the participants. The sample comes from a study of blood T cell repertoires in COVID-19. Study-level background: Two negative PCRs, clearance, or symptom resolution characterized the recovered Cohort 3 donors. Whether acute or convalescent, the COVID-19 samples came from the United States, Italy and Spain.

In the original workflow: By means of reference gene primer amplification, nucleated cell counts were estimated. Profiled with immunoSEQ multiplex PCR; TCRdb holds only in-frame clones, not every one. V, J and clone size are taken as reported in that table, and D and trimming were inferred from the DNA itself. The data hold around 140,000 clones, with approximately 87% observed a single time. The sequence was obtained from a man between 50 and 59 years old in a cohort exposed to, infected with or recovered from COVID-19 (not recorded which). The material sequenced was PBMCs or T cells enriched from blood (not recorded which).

Here the CDR3 reads CASSLGGGTPTNYGYTF. In DNA, the CDR3 is TGCGCCAGCAGCTTGGGGGGGGGCACCCCGACTAACTATGGCTACACCTTC. V and J are TRBV5-1 and TRBJ1-2; D is possibly TRBD1 (6 bases). Germline loops: CDR1 SGHRS, CDR2 YFSETQ. The V end lost 0 bases, the J end lost 0 bases, and 15 bases lay between the germline ends. The CDR3 totals 17 residues.